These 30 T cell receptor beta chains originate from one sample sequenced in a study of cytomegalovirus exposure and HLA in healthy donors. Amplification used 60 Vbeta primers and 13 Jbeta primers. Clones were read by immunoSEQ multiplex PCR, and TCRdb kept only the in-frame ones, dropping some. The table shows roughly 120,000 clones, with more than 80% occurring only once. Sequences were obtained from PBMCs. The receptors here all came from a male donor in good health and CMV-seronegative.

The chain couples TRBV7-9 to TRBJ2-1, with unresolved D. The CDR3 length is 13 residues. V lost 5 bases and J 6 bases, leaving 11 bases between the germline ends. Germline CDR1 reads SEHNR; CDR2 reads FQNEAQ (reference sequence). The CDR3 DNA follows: TGTGCCAGCAGCCCCAGTAGCAGCAATGAGCAGTTCTTC. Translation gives CASSPSSSNEQFF.

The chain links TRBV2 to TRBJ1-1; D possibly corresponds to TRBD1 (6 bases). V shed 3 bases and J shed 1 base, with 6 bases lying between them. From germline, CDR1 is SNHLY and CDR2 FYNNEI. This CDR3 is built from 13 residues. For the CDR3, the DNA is TGTGCCAGCAGTGACAGGGGGAACACTGAAGCTTTCTTT. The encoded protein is CASSDRGNTEAFF.

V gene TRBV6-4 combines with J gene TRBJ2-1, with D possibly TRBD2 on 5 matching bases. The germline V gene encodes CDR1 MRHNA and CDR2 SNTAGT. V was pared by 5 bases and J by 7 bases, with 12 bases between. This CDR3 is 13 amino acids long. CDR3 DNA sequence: TGTGCCAGCAGTCTTGAGGGTGGGAATGAGCAGTTCTTC. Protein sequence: CASSLEGGNEQFF.

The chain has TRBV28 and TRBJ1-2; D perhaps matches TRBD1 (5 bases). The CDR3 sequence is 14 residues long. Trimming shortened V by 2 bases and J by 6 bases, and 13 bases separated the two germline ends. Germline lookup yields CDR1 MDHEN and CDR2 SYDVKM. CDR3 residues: CASSLARVDHGYTF. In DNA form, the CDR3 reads TGTGCCAGCAGTTTAGCCAGGGTTGATCATGGCTACACCTTC.

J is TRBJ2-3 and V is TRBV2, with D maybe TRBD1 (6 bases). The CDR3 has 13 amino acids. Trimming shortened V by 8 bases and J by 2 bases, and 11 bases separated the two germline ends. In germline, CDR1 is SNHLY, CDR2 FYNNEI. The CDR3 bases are TGTGCCAGCGGGGGCGCTCTCACAGATACGCAGTATTTT. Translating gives CASGGALTDTQYF.

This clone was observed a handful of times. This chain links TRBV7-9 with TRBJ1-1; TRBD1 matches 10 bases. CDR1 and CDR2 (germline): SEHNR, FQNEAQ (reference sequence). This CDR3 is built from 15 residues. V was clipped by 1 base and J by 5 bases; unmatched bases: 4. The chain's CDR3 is CASSLVGTGETEAFF. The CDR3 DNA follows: TGTGCCAGCAGCTTAGTTGGGACAGGGGAGACTGAAGCTTTCTTT.

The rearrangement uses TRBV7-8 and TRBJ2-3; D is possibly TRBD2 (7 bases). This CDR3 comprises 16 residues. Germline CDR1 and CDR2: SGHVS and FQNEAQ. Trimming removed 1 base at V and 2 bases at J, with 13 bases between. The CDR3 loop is CASSLVAGALTDTQYF. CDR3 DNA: TGTGCCAGCAGCTTAGTGGCGGGGGCCCTCACAGATACGCAGTATTTT.

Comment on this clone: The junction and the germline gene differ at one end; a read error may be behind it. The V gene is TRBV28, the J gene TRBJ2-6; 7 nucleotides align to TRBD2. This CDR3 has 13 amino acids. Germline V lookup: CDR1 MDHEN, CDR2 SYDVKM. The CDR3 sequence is CASGEGGANGLTF. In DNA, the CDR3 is TGTGCCAGCGGGGAGGGTGGGGCCAACGGCCTGACTTTC.

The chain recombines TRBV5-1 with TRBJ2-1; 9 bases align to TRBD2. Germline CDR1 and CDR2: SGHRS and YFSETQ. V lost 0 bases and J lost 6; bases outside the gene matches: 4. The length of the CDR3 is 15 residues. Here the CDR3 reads CASSLVGSGSNEQFF. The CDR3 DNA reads TGCGCCAGCAGCTTGGTGGGTAGCGGGAGCAATGAGCAGTTCTTC.

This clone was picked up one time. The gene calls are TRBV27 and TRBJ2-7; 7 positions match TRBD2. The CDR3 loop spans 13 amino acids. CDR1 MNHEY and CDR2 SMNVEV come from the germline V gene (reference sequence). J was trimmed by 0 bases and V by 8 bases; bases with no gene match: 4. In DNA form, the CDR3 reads TGTGCCAGCGGGGAGGGCAGCTCCTACGAGCAGTACTTC. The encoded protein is CASGEGSSYEQYF.

This CDR3 is CASSLGLAGGRTDTQYF. The CDR3 region has the DNA TGTGCCAGCAGCTTGGGACTAGCGGGAGGGAGGACAGATACGCAGTATTTT. V and J are TRBV13 and TRBJ2-3; 16 positions agree with TRBD2. Unmatched junction bases numbered 3, after V lost 3 bases and J lost 3 bases. CDR1 is PRHDT and CDR2 is FYEKMQ in the germline V gene (reference sequence). This CDR3 is 17 amino acids long.

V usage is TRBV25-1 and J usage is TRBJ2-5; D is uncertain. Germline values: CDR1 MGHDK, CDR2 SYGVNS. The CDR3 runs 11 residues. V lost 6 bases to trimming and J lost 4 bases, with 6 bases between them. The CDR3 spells CASRVGETQYF. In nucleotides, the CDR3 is TGTGCCAGCAGGGTCGGAGAGACCCAGTACTTC.

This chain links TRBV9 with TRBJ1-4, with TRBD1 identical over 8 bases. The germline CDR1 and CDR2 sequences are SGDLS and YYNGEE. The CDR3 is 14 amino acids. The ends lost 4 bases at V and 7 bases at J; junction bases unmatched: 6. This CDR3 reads CASSSTGVGEKLFF. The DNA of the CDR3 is TGTGCCAGCAGCTCGACAGGGGTAGGTGAAAAACTGTTTTTT.

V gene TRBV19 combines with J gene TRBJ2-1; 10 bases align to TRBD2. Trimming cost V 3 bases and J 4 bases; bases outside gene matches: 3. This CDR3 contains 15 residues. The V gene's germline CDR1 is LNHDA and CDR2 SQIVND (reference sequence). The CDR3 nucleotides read TGTGCCAGTAGTATTTTACTAGCGGGGTACAATGAGCAGTTCTTC. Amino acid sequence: CASSILLAGYNEQFF.

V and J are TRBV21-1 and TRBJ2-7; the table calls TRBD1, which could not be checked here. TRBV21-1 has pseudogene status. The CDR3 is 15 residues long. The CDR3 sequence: CASSKGQGVGDEQYF. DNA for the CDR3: TGTGCCAGCAGCAAAGGACAGGGGGTTGGGGACGAGCAGTACTTC.

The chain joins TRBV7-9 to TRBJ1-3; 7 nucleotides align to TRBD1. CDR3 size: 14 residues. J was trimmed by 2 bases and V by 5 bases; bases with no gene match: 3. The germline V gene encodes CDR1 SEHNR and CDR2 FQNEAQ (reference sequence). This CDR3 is CASSGTGAGNTIYF. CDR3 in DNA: TGTGCCAGCAGCGGTACAGGGGCTGGAAACACCATATATTTT.

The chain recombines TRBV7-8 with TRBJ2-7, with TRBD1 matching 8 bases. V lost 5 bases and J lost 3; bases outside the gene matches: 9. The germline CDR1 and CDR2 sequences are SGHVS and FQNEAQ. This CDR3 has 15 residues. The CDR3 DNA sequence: TGTGCCAGCAGCCCACCCCGGACAGGGATCTACGAGCAGTACTTC. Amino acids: CASSPPRTGIYEQYF.

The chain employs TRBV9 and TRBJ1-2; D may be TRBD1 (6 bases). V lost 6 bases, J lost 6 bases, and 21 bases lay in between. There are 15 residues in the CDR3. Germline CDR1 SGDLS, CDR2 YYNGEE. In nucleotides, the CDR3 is TGTGCCAGCACCCCATGGGGGGAGGGGGTGGATGGCTACACCTTC. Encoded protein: CASTPWGEGVDGYTF. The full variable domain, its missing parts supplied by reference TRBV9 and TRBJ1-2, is DSGVTQTPKHLITATGQRVTLRCSPRSGDLSVYWYQQSLDQGLQFLIQYYNGEERAKGNILERFSAQQFPDLHSELNLSSLELGDSALYFCASTPWGEGVDGYTFGSGTRLTVV.

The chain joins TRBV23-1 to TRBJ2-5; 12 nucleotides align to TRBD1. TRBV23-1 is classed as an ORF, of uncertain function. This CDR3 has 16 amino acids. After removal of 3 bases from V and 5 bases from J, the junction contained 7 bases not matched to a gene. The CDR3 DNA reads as TGCGCCAGCAGTCACCTCCGGGACAGGGGGCCGGAGACCCAGTACTTC. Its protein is CASSHLRDRGPETQYF.

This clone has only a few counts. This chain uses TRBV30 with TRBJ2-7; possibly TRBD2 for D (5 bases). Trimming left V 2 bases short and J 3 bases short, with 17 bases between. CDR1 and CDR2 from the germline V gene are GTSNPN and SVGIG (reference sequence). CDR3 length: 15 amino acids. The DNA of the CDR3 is TGTGCCTGGAGTATTCGGGGTGGCAGAAACTACGAGCAGTACTTC. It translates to CAWSIRGGRNYEQYF.

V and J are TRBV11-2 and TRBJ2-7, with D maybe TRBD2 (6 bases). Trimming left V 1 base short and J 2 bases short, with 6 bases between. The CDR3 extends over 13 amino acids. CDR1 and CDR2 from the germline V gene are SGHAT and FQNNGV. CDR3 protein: CASSLAGAYEQYF. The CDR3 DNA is TGTGCCAGCAGCTTAGCGGGAGCCTACGAGCAGTACTTC.

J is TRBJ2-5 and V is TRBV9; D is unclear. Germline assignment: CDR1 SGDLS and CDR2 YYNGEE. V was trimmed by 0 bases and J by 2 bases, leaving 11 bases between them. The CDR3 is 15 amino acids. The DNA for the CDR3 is TGTGCCAGCAGCGTAGTGCCCGGTAGACAAGAGACCCAGTACTTC. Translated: CASSVVPGRQETQYF.

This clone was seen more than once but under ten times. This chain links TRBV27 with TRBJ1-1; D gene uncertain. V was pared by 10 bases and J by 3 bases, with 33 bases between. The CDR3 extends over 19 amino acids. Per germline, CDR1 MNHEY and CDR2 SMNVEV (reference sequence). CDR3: CATVPRPGQVQIHHTEAFF. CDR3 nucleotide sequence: TGTGCCACGGTCCCACGTCCGGGTCAAGTACAAATTCATCACACTGAAGCTTTCTTT.

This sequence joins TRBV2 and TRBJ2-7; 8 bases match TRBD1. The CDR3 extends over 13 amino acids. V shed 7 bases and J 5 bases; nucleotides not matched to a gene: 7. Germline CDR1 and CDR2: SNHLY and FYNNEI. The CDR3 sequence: CASNEDRVDEQYF. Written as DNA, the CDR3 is TGTGCCAGCAACGAGGACAGGGTCGACGAGCAGTACTTC.

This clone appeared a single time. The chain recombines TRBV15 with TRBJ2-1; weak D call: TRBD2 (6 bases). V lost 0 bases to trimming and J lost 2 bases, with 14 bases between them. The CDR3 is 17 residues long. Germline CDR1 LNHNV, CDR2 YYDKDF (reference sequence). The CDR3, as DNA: TGTGCCACCAGCAGAGATGTTGATAGCGGAGCCTACAATGAGCAGTTCTTC. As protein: CATSRDVDSGAYNEQFF.

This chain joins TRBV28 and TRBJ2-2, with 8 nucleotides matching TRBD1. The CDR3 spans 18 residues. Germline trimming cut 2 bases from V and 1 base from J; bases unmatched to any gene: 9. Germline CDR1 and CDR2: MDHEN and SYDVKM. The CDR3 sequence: CASSLLLGQEMNTGELFF. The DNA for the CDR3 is TGTGCCAGCAGTTTACTATTGGGACAGGAGATGAACACCGGGGAGCTGTTTTTT.

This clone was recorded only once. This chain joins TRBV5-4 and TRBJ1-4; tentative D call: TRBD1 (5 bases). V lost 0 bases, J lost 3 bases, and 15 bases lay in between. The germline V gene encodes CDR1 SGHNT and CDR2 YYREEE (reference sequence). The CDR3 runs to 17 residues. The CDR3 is CASSLAGHSRANEKLFF. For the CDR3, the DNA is TGTGCCAGCAGCTTGGCCGGACATTCACGGGCTAATGAAAAACTGTTTTTT.

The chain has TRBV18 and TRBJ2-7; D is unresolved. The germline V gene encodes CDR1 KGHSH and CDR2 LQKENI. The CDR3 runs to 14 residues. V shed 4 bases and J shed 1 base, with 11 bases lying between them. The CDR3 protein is CASSLASVSYEQYF. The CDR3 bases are TGTGCCAGCTCACTTGCCAGCGTTTCCTACGAGCAGTACTTC.

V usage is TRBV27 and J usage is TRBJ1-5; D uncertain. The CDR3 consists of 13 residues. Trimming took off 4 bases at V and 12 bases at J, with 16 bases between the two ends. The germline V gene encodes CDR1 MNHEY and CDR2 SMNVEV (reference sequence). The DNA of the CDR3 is TGTGCCAGCAGTTCGAACCCTCGAAGAGTCCAGCATTTT. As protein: CASSSNPRRVQHF.

This CDR3 reads CAISVDRGGYEQYF. The CDR3 region has the DNA TGTGCCATCAGTGTGGACAGGGGTGGGTACGAGCAGTACTTC. The chain combines TRBV10-3 with TRBJ2-7; TRBD1 matches at 9 bases. The J segment lost 4 bases and the V segment lost 4 bases, leaving 5 bases of the junction unmatched. Germline V CDR1 and CDR2: ENHRY, SYGVKD. The CDR3 covers 14 residues.